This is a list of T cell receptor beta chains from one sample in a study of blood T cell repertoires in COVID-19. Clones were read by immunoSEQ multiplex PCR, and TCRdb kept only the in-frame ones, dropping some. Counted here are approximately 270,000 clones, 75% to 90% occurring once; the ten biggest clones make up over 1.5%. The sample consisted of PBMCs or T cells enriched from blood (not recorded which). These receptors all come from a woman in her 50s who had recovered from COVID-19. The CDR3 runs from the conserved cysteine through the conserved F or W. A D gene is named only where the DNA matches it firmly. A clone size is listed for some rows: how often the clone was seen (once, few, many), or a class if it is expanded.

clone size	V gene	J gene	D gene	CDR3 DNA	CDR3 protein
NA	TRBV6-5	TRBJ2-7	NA	TGTGCCAGCAGTTACCCAATCTCCTACGAGCAGTACTTC	CASSYPISYEQYF
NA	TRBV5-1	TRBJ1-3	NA	TGCGCCAGCAGCTTGGGTAGTCCTTCTGGAAACACCATATATTTT	CASSLGSPSGNTIYF
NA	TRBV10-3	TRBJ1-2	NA	TGTGCCATCAGTGCTACGGGGGGAAGAAACTATGGCTACACCTTC	CAISATGGRNYGYTF
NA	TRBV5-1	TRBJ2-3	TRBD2	TGCGCCAGCAGCTTGGGCGTGGGACTAGCCACAGATACGCAGTATTTT	CASSLGVGLATDTQYF
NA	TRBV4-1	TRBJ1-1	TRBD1	TGCGCCAGCAGCCACGGACAGGTTTCCATGAACACTGAAGCTTTCTTT	CASSHGQVSMNTEAFF
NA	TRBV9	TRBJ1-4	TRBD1	TGTGCCAGCAGCGAACAGGGGGCAACTAATGAAAAACTGTTTTTT	CASSEQGATNEKLFF
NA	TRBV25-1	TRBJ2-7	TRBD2	TGTGCCAGCAGTGAATTTCCCCGAGCGGGAGATATAAACTACGAGCAGTACTTC	CASSEFPRAGDINYEQYF
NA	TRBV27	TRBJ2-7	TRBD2	TGTGCCAGCCGAGCGGGAGGGACCTCCTACGAGCAGTACTTC	CASRAGGTSYEQYF
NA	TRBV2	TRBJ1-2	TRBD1	TGTGCCAGCAGTGAACAGCGGGGACAGGGGACGTATGGCTACACCTTC	CASSEQRGQGTYGYTF
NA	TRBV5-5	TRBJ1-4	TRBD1	TGTGCCAGCAGCTTGGTGTTGGACAGGGGGAATGAAAAACTGTTTTTT	CASSLVLDRGNEKLFF
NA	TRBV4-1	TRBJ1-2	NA	TGCGCCAGCAGCCAAGGTTCAGGTCTTAACTATGGCTACACCTTC	CASSQGSGLNYGYTF
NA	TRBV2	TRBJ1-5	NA	TGTGCCAGCAGGTTAGAGACTAATCAGCCCCAGCATTTT	CASRLETNQPQHF
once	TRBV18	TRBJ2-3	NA	TGTGCCAGCTCACCATTCGACGACGGAGGGCCGTGGGGCACAGATACGCAGTATTTT	CASSPFDDGGPWGTDTQYF
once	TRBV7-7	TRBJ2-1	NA	TGTGCTAGCAGCTTACGGCTAGCCGTTTTAGATGAGCAGTTCTTC	CASSLRLAVLDEQFF
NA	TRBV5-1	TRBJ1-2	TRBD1	TGCGCCAGCAGCTTGAGAGGACAGGGGGCGTCTAACTATGGCTACACCTTC	CASSLRGQGASNYGYTF
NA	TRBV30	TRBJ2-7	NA	TGTGCCTGGAGTTCGTATGACGAGCAGTACTTC	CAWSSYDEQYF
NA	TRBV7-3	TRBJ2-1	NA	TGTGCCAGCAGCTTAAATCTCCACAATGAGCAGTTCTTC	CASSLNLHNEQFF
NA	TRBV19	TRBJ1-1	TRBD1	TGTGCCAGTAGTAAATGGGACAGGGAGAACACTGAAGCTTTCTTT	CASSKWDRENTEAFF
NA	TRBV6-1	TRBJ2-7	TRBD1	TGTGCCAGCAGTGACAATAACAGGGGCCACGAGCAGTACTTC	CASSDNNRGHEQYF
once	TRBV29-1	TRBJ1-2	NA	TGCAGCGTCGAGAACAGGGATTCCTATGGCTACACCTTC	CSVENRDSYGYTF
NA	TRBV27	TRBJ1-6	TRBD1	TGTGCCAGCTCCCTACAGGGGTATAATTCACCCCTCCACTTT	CASSLQGYNSPLHF
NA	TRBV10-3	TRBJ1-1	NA	TGTGCCATCCGCGGAGGGGAAGGCACTGAAGCTTTCTTT	CAIRGGEGTEAFF
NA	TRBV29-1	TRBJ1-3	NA	TGCAGCGTTAGTTACGGGGTATCGGGAAACACCATATATTTT	CSVSYGVSGNTIYF
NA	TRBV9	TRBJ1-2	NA	TGTGCCAGCAGCGTAGGAAACAGGAACTATGGCTACACCTTC	CASSVGNRNYGYTF
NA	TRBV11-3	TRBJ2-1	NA	TGTGCCAGCAGCTCCTTACAGGGTGATGAGCAGTTCTTC	CASSSLQGDEQFF
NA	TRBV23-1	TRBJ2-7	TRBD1	TGCGCCAGCAACACAGGGGGATGCGGATTAACCTACGAGCAGTACTTC	CASNTGGCGLTYEQYF
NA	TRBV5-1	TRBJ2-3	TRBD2	TGCGCCAGCAGCTTGGATGGGGGAGGGCCAGATACGCAGTATTTT	CASSLDGGGPDTQYF
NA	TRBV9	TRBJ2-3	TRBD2	TGTGCCAGCAGCGGAGGACTAGCATCAGATACGCAGTATTTT	CASSGGLASDTQYF
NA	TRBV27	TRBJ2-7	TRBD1	TGTGCCAGCAGTGACCCATCCGGGACAGGGATTCACGAGCAGTACTTC	CASSDPSGTGIHEQYF
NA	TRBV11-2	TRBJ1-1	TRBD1	TGTGCCAGCAGCTCGACAGGGGTCACTGAAGCTTTCTTT	CASSSTGVTEAFF
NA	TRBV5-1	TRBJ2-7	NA	TGCGCCAGCAGGTCGGGGGAACAATCCTACGAGCAGTACTTC	CASRSGEQSYEQYF
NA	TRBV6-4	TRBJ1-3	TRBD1	TGTGCCAGCAGTGGTGAGGGACAGATCTCTGGAAACACCATATATTTT	CASSGEGQISGNTIYF
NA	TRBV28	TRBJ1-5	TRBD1	TGTGCCAGCATAAGACAGGGGGGTAGCAATCAGCCCCAGCATTTT	CASIRQGGSNQPQHF
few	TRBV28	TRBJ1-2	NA	TGTGCCAGCAGTTGGCGGGGCTATGGCTACACCTTC	CASSWRGYGYTF
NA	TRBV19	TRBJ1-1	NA	TGTGCCAGTAGTATAGATCTCTACGGTGAAGCTTTCTTT	CASSIDLYGEAFF
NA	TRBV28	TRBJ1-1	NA	TGTGCCAGCAGTTTATCCCTACCTATTGTGAACACTGAAGCTTTCTTT	CASSLSLPIVNTEAFF
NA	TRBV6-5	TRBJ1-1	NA	TGTGCCAGCAGCTTTGGGGGCTGGACTGAAGCTTTCTTT	CASSFGGWTEAFF
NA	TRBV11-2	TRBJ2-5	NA	TGTGCCAGCAGCACCGAGTACCAAGAGACCCAGTACTTC	CASSTEYQETQYF
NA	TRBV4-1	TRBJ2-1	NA	TGCGCCAGCAGCCAAGAATGGGGGCCAGGGACCCTCAATGAGCAGTTCTTC	CASSQEWGPGTLNEQFF
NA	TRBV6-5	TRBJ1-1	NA	TGTGCCAGCAGTTACGCAGGTGAAGCTTTCTTT	CASSYAGEAFF
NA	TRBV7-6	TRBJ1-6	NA	TGTGCCAGCAGCTTTGGGGGGGGAACTAATTCACCCCTCCACTTT	CASSFGGGTNSPLHF
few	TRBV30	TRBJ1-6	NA	TGTGCCTGGAGTGGGGGAGGAAACCTCTATAATTCACCCCTCCACTTT	CAWSGGGNLYNSPLHF
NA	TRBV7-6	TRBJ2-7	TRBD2	TGTGCCAGCAGCCCTCCGGGACTAGCTACGCGGGAGCAGTACTTC	CASSPPGLATREQYF
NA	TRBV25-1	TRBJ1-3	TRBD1	TGTGCCAGCAGGGCACCAGGGGGCTCTGGAAACACCATATATTTT	CASRAPGGSGNTIYF
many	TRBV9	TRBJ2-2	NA	TGTGCCAGCAGCGTAGGACTTCTGGACGGGGAGCTGTTTTTT	CASSVGLLDGELFF
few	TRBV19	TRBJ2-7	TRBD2	TGTGCCAGTAGTAGGGGGACTAGCGGGTACGAGCAGTACTTC	CASSRGTSGYEQYF
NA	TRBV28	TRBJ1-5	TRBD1	TGTGCCAGCAGAACAGGGGGCAATCAGCCCCAGCATTTT	CASRTGGNQPQHF
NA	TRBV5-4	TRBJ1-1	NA	TGTGCCAGCAGCCTCCACAGGGATGAAGCTTTCTTT	CASSLHRDEAFF
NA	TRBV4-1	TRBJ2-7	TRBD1	TGCGCCAGCAGCCAGGGTACAGGGGAATCCTACGAGCAGTACTTC	CASSQGTGESYEQYF
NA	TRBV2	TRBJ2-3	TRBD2	TGTGCCAGCAGTGAAGCCGGGCCTTTAGTGAGCGGGAGGGCCAGTAGAACGCAGTATTTT	CASSEAGPLVSGRASRTQYF
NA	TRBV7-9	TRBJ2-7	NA	TGTGCCAGCAGCTTAGGTCCCGCCTCGGGAGAGCAGTACTTC	CASSLGPASGEQYF
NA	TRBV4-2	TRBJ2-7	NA	TGTGCCAGCAGCCAAGTCGCCGGGAGTACAAGTTACGAGCAGTACTTC	CASSQVAGSTSYEQYF
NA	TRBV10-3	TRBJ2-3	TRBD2	TGTGCCATCAACCTAGGCGGGACTAGCGGGAGCCCAGATACGCAGTATTTT	CAINLGGTSGSPDTQYF